The 27 T cell receptor beta chains reported below all come from one sample, sequenced in a study of T-cell memory formation after mild COVID-19. TCRdb independently ran MiXCR on the 5' RACE reads; one entry per CDR3 protein. The sample shows 200,000 to 250,000 distinct CDR3 sequences, less than 20% of them seen only once. The sample comprised PBMCs or a T cell subset sorted from them (not recorded which). The receptors were sampled from an adult woman who had mild COVID-19 (a few samples of this study predate the infection). Cell type and time point are not known.

This clonotype came up a few times. V is TRBV2 and J is TRBJ2-1, with 12 positions matching TRBD2. The ends lost 7 bases at V and 7 bases at J; junction bases unmatched: 2. The CDR3 is 13 residues long. The germline V gene encodes CDR1 SNHLY and CDR2 FYNNEI. CDR3 protein: CASTGLAGNEQFF. In nucleotides, the CDR3 is TGTGCCAGCACCGGACTAGCGGGGAATGAGCAGTTCTTC.

The chain is built from TRBV6-5 and TRBJ1-5, with D unclear. Germline V lookup: CDR1 MNHEY, CDR2 SVGAGI. This CDR3 is built from 15 residues. Trimming took off 6 bases at V and 4 bases at J, with 16 bases between the two ends. The CDR3 loop is CASSPLPADNQPQHF. The CDR3 coding sequence is TGTGCCAGCAGCCCCCTCCCGGCCGATAATCAGCCCCAGCATTTT.

This clonotype was picked up a small number of times. The chain has TRBV2 and TRBJ2-1; 7 bases agree with TRBD2. This CDR3 comprises 15 residues. Per the germline V gene, CDR1 is SNHLY and CDR2 is FYNNEI. V was clipped by 2 bases and J by 2 bases; unmatched bases: 3. This chain's CDR3 is CASSERLAAYNEQFF. CDR3 DNA sequence: TGTGCCAGCAGTGAAAGGCTAGCGGCCTACAATGAGCAGTTCTTC.

Only a few counts were recorded for this clonotype. The V and J genes are TRBV6-1 and TRBJ1-1, with D maybe TRBD1 (5 bases). Trimming pared 10 bases from V and 7 bases from J, leaving 19 bases between. The length of the CDR3 is 13 residues. Germline V gene data show CDR1 as MNHNS and CDR2 as SASEGT. The CDR3 loop reads CATCGQGGSEAFF. The CDR3 coding sequence is TGTGCCACCTGCGGGCAGGGAGGTAGTGAAGCTTTCTTT.

V gene TRBV14 combines with J gene TRBJ2-7, with D maybe TRBD2 (6 bases). There are 17 residues in the CDR3. Germline CDR1 and CDR2: SGHDN and FVKESK. The ends were cut back, 1 base at V and 4 bases at J, with 20 bases in the middle. CDR3 sequence reads: CASSQVLGGAKGYEQYF. In DNA, the CDR3 is TGTGCCAGCAGCCAAGTCCTCGGCGGGGCGAAGGGGTACGAGCAGTACTTC.

This clonotype has a count of ten or more. The rearrangement joins TRBV7-2 to TRBJ1-1; D is perhaps TRBD1 (5 bases). Trimming stripped 6 bases from V and 2 bases from J, with 10 bases between. Germline V lookup: CDR1 SGHTA, CDR2 FQGNSA. The CDR3 sequence is 13 residues long. The CDR3 is CASRRGDNTEAFF. Written as DNA, the CDR3 is TGTGCCAGCAGGAGAGGGGACAACACTGAAGCTTTCTTT.

In this sample, this clonotype turned up a few times. The chain uses TRBV4-2 and TRBJ2-3, with TRBD2 matching 9 bases. The germline V gene has CDR1 LGHNA and CDR2 YNFKEQ. With 1 base clipped from V and 4 bases from J, the junction kept 6 bases outside the gene matches. The CDR3 runs to 16 residues. CDR3 coding DNA: TGTGCCAGCAGCCAAGGTGGCGGGGGGGCCGCAGATACGCAGTATTTT. Translating it yields CASSQGGGGAADTQYF.

In this sample, this clonotype turned up a few times. The chain has TRBV6-6 and TRBJ2-2, with D hard to call. The CDR3 spans 14 residues. Germline V gene data show CDR1 as MNHNY and CDR2 as SVGAGI (reference sequence). The V end was cut by 0 bases, the J end by 6 bases, with 8 bases between. This chain's CDR3 is CASSYSTSAGELFF. The CDR3 bases are TGTGCCAGCAGTTACTCGACATCCGCCGGGGAGCTGTTTTTT.

This clonotype was counted a few times. This chain links TRBV19 with TRBJ1-5; no clear D gene. CDR1 is LNHDA and CDR2 is SQIVND in the germline V gene (reference sequence). This CDR3 has 14 amino acids. Trimming removed 3 bases from V and 5 bases from J, with 11 bases in between. This chain's CDR3 is CASSMAQEYQPQHF. CDR3 nucleotides: TGTGCCAGTAGTATGGCACAAGAATATCAGCCCCAGCATTTT.

There are a few counts of this clonotype. The chain employs TRBV25-1 and TRBJ2-7, with TRBD1 matching 7 bases. Germline CDR1 and CDR2: MGHDK and SYGVNS. With V trimmed by 6 bases and J by 3 bases, 8 bases remained unmatched. The CDR3 spans 14 residues. CDR3 protein: CASRTNRGFYEQYF. In nucleotides, the CDR3 is TGTGCCAGCAGGACCAACAGGGGATTCTACGAGCAGTACTTC.

This sequence joins TRBV6-6 and TRBJ2-2; 9 nucleotides line up with TRBD1. The CDR3 loop spans 15 amino acids. Trimming removed 5 bases from V and 4 bases from J; junction bases left unmatched: 5. Germline V gives CDR1 MNHNY, CDR2 SVGAGI (reference sequence). The CDR3 DNA is TGTGCCAGCAGTCTAAGACAGGGGGGCACCGGGGAGCTGTTTTTT. It is translated as CASSLRQGGTGELFF.

This clonotype turned up a few times. V is TRBV7-3 and J is TRBJ1-2; tentatively, D is TRBD1 (5 bases). This CDR3 has 14 residues. The V and J ends lost 3 bases and 6 bases respectively, with 14 bases between them. Per germline, CDR1 SGHTA and CDR2 FQGTGA. The CDR3 reads CASSFTPGGDGYTF. CDR3 coding DNA: TGTGCCAGCAGCTTTACCCCCGGGGGGGATGGCTACACCTTC.

The chain has TRBV11-2 and TRBJ1-1, with D possibly being TRBD1 (5 bases). Germline-derived CDR1 and CDR2 are SGHAT and FQNNGV. Trimming took 2 bases from V and 5 from J, leaving 21 bases between them. The CDR3 has 17 amino acids. CDR3: CASSLSGGLPGKTEAFF. CDR3 DNA sequence: TGTGCCAGCAGCTTAAGTGGGGGACTTCCCGGTAAGACTGAAGCTTTCTTT.

This clonotype has ten or more counts. The chain carries TRBV27 and TRBJ2-7; 10 positions agree with TRBD2. Trimming at V came to 6 bases and at J to 2 bases, leaving 7 bases not matched to a gene. Germline-derived CDR1 and CDR2 are MNHEY and SMNVEV (reference sequence). This CDR3 has 15 residues. The CDR3 loop is CASRRTSGGAYEQYF. DNA for the CDR3: TGTGCCAGCAGACGAACGAGCGGGGGGGCCTACGAGCAGTACTTC.

This clonotype was seen more than once but under ten times. V usage is TRBV6-6 and J usage is TRBJ2-1, with 10 bases aligning to TRBD2. The germline V gene encodes CDR1 MNHNY and CDR2 SVGAGI (reference sequence). The CDR3 sequence is 16 residues long. V was clipped by 5 bases and J by 1 base; unmatched bases: 5. In DNA, the CDR3 is TGTGCCAGCAGTCTTAGCGGGGGGTCTTCCTACAATGAGCAGTTCTTC. Translated: CASSLSGGSSYNEQFF.

This clonotype was found a few times. The rearrangement links TRBV7-8 to TRBJ2-2, with D possibly TRBD2 on 6 matching bases. The length of the CDR3 is 17 residues. Trimming removed 2 bases from V and 7 bases from J, with 20 bases in between. Looked up from germline, CDR1 is SGHVS and CDR2 is FQNEAQ. The CDR3 spells CASSLSQGPYGGGELFF. The CDR3 DNA follows: TGTGCCAGCAGCTTATCCCAAGGACCTTACGGGGGCGGGGAGCTGTTTTTT.

Ten or more counts support this clonotype. Here the CDR3 reads CSVVGQNTEAFF. The CDR3 DNA reads as TGCAGCGTAGTCGGACAGAACACTGAAGCTTTCTTT. This chain joins TRBV29-1 and TRBJ1-1; the D gene is possibly TRBD1 (5 bases). Germline assignment: CDR1 SQVTM and CDR2 ANQGSEA. V dropped 6 bases and J dropped 1 base, with 9 bases sitting between them. The CDR3 contains 12 residues.

This clonotype was detected a few times. The gene calls are TRBV6-5 and TRBJ2-7; 13 nucleotides agree with TRBD2. J gave up 3 bases and V 6 bases, and 11 bases lay outside the gene matches. The germline gives CDR1 MNHEY, CDR2 SVGAGI. This CDR3 has 17 residues. CDR3 amino acids: CASSFGTSGKKIYEQYF. Here the CDR3 DNA reads TGTGCCAGCAGCTTTGGGACTAGCGGGAAGAAAATCTACGAGCAGTACTTC.

In its sample, this clonotype was seen a few times. This chain joins TRBV12-3 or TRBV12-4 and TRBJ2-3, with TRBD2 matching 8 bases. There are 19 residues in the CDR3. Trimming at V came to 4 bases and at J to 0 bases, leaving 15 bases not matched to a gene. The CDR3 spells CASSWGGSGIQPSTDTQYF. CDR3 coding DNA: TGTGCCAGCAGTTGGGGCGGTAGCGGGATCCAACCAAGCACAGATACGCAGTATTTT.

The gene calls are TRBV7-2 and TRBJ1-1; perhaps TRBD1 as D (6 bases). Per the germline V gene, CDR1 is SGHTA and CDR2 is FQGNSA. V was shortened by 5 bases and J by 8 bases, with 24 bases between the two germline ends. CDR3 size: 16 residues. CDR3 residues: CASSPPFMIGGTEAFF. The CDR3, as DNA: TGTGCCAGCAGCCCGCCCTTCATGATTGGGGGCACGGAAGCTTTCTTT.

The rearrangement uses TRBV12-3 or TRBV12-4 and TRBJ1-5; D ambiguous. This CDR3 has 15 residues. Trimming shortened V by 1 base and J by 0 bases, and 7 bases separated the two germline ends. This chain's CDR3 is CASSLVGYSNQPQHF. The CDR3 DNA sequence: TGTGCCAGCAGTTTAGTCGGATATAGCAATCAGCCCCAGCATTTT.

V and J are TRBV12-3 or TRBV12-4 and TRBJ2-1; either TRBD1 or TRBD2 may supply D (6 bases each). The V and J ends lost 5 bases and 9 bases respectively, with 11 bases between them. This CDR3 spans 12 amino acids. The CDR3 bases are TGTGCCAGCAGTCCCAGGGGAGGTGAGCAGTTCTTC. Protein sequence: CASSPRGGEQFF.

V gene TRBV18 combines with J gene TRBJ2-5, with TRBD2 matching 8 bases. CDR3 length: 16 amino acids. The V gene's germline CDR1 is KGHSH and CDR2 LQKENI. The V segment lost 1 base and the J segment 4 bases; nucleotides outside the gene matches: 8. The CDR3 DNA reads TGTGCCAGCTCACCACGATTGGCGGGGGGCAGAGAGACCCAGTACTTC. Translation: CASSPRLAGGRETQYF.

The rearrangement joins TRBV12-3 or TRBV12-4 to TRBJ1-1, with a possible D match to TRBD1 (5 bases). CDR3 length: 15 amino acids. The V and J ends lost 3 bases and 4 bases respectively, with 15 bases between them. The CDR3 bases are TGTGCCAGCAGTTTCTCCTCTTGGAGGGGCACTGAAGCTTTCTTT. Translating gives CASSFSSWRGTEAFF.

This chain connects TRBV6-1 to TRBJ2-5; tentative D call: TRBD1 (5 bases). V lost 4 bases, J lost 1 base, and 10 bases lay in between. CDR1 MNHNS and CDR2 SASEGT come from the germline V gene. The CDR3 consists of 14 residues. The CDR3 loop reads CASSVWGPQETQYF. In nucleotides, the CDR3 is TGTGCCAGCAGTGTATGGGGCCCCCAAGAGACCCAGTACTTC.

Only a few counts were recorded for this clonotype. CDR3 DNA sequence: TGTGCCAGCAGTTTAAGGGACAGAGGGGCCTACGAGCAGTACTTC. Amino acid sequence: CASSLRDRGAYEQYF. The rearrangement uses TRBV12-3 or TRBV12-4 and TRBJ2-7; TRBD1 agrees at 7 bases. There are 15 residues in the CDR3. The V segment lost 2 bases and the J segment 2 bases; nucleotides outside the gene matches: 6.

This clonotype was observed a handful of times. CDR3 nucleotides: TGTGCCAGCATCCCCACGGGGGCCACAGATACGCAGTATTTT. Amino acid sequence: CASIPTGATDTQYF. The V call is TRBV6-5, the J call TRBJ2-3; D is perhaps TRBD1 or TRBD2 (6 bases each). The CDR3 spans 14 residues. V was clipped by 7 bases and J by 2 bases, with 13 bases between them. CDR1 is MNHEY, CDR2 SVGAGI, per germline.